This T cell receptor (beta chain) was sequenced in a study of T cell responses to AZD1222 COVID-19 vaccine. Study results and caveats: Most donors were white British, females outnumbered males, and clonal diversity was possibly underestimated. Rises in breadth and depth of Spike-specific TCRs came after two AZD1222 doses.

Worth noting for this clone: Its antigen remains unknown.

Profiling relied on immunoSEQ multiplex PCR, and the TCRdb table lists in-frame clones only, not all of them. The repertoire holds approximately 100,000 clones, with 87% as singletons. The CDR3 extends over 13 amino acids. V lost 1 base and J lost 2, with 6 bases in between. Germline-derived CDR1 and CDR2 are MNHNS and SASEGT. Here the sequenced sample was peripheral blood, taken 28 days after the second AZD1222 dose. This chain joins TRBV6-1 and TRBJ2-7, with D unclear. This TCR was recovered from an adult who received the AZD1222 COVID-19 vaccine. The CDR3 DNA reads TGTGCCAGCAGTGAAGGGTTCACCTACGAGCAGTACTTC. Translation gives CASSEGFTYEQYF.